These T cell receptor beta chains were read from a single sample in a study of T cell responses to AZD1222 COVID-19 vaccine. Profiled with immunoSEQ multiplex PCR; TCRdb holds only in-frame clones, not every one. Here the sample spans 100,000 to 150,000 clones, around 89% being singletons. The sequenced sample was peripheral blood, obtained on day 0 of AZD1222 vaccination. The receptors stem from an adult in good health. Both conserved end residues are part of each CDR3. A D gene is named only where the DNA matches it firmly. Not all rows give a size; the values are once, few, many and, for expanded clones, a class.

d_gene	j_gene	abundance	v_gene	CDR3nt	CDR3aa
-	TRBJ1-4	-	TRBV18	TGTGCCAGCGTCACTACGGCTAATGAAAAACTGTTTTTT	CASVTTANEKLFF
TRBD1	TRBJ2-1	-	TRBV7-2	TGTGCCAGCAGCGCCAGACAGGGGGCTGAGGGTGTGTTCTTC	CASSARQGAEGVFF
TRBD2	TRBJ2-1	-	TRBV18	TGTGCCAGCTCACCACCGGGACTAGCGGGGGGTTACAATGAGCAGTTCTTC	CASSPPGLAGGYNEQFF
-	TRBJ1-3	few	TRBV4-3	TGCGCCAGCAGCCAAGATCACGGAACAGCCTTTGGAAACACCATATATTTT	CASSQDHGTAFGNTIYF
TRBD1	TRBJ1-5	-	TRBV28	TGTGCCAGCAGATGGACAGGGGCCGTCAATCAGCCCCAGCATTTT	CASRWTGAVNQPQHF
-	TRBJ2-1	-	TRBV5-1	TGCGCCAGCAGCTTGGGACAAATCAATGAGCAGTTCTTC	CASSLGQINEQFF
-	TRBJ2-1	once	TRBV7-3	TGTGCCAGCAGCTTCGGACCATACAATGAGCAGTTCTTC	CASSFGPYNEQFF
-	TRBJ1-1	-	TRBV3-1/TRBV3-2	TGTGCCAGCAGCCAAGTTCCGGGGAACACTGAAGCTTTCTTT	CASSQVPGNTEAFF
TRBD1	TRBJ1-6	-	TRBV28	TGTGCCAGCAGTTTACTACTGGGACAGTATAATTCACCCCTCCACTTT	CASSLLLGQYNSPLHF
-	TRBJ1-1	few	TRBV27	TGTGCCAGCAGTTTTTCGGGGGGTAGGGACACTGAAGCTTTCTTT	CASSFSGGRDTEAFF
-	TRBJ1-5	-	TRBV5-6	TGTGCCAGCAGCCAAGATGGGATTAGGGGCAATCAGCCCCAGCATTTT	CASSQDGIRGNQPQHF
-	TRBJ2-1	-	TRBV6-6	TGTGCCAGCAGTTACTCGATATTTGAGCAGTTCTTC	CASSYSIFEQFF
TRBD2	TRBJ2-2	few	TRBV6-4	TGTGCCAGTAGCGGGGGCGACACCGGGGAGCTGTTTTTT	CASSGGDTGELFF
-	TRBJ1-1	-	TRBV6-5	TGTGCCAGCGGCGCCGGGACTGCAAACACTGAAGCTTTCTTT	CASGAGTANTEAFF
TRBD1	TRBJ2-1	-	TRBV7-9	TGTGCCAGCAGCACGGGACAGGGAGGATCCTACAATGAGCAGTTCTTC	CASSTGQGGSYNEQFF
TRBD1	TRBJ2-7	once	TRBV7-2	TGTGCCAGCAGCTCCGGGACAGGGGGGTACGAGCAGTACTTC	CASSSGTGGYEQYF
-	TRBJ1-4	-	TRBV7-2	TGTGCCAGCAGCTTCTTCAAGCGAGAAACAGGACTGTTTTTT	CASSFFKRETGLFF
-	TRBJ1-1	-	TRBV19	TGTGCCAGTAGGCCCGGACAATGGAACACTGAAGCTTTCTTT	CASRPGQWNTEAFF
-	TRBJ2-5	-	TRBV28	TGTGCCAGCAGTACGGCCCCTACGAAGGAGACCCAGTACTTC	CASSTAPTKETQYF
-	TRBJ2-7	-	TRBV3-1/TRBV3-2	TGTGCCAGCAGCCAAGTGGCAGATGGTTACGAGCAGTACTTC	CASSQVADGYEQYF
-	TRBJ1-2	-	TRBV19	TGTGCCAGTAGTACACGGACGGTGGGGAACTATGGCTACACCTTC	CASSTRTVGNYGYTF
-	TRBJ1-5	-	TRBV5-6	TGTGCCAGCAGCGTGGGACTCCAACGTGGTCAGCCCCAGCATTTT	CASSVGLQRGQPQHF
-	TRBJ2-3	-	TRBV6-1	TGTGCCAGCAGTGAACTCACAGATACGCAGTATTTT	CASSELTDTQYF
-	TRBJ2-1	-	TRBV19	TGTGCCAGTAGTAGTGGACAAGACAATGAGCAGTTCTTC	CASSSGQDNEQFF
TRBD1	TRBJ2-3	-	TRBV9	TGTGCCAGCAGCGTAAGACAGGGGGTTGGGGATACGCAGTATTTT	CASSVRQGVGDTQYF
-	TRBJ1-2	-	TRBV3-1/TRBV3-2	TGTGCCAGCAGCCAAAGTCAGGGCTATGGCTACACCTTC	CASSQSQGYGYTF
-	TRBJ1-4	-	TRBV2	TGTGCCAGCAGTGAAAGTGAGGCCACTAATGAAAAACTGTTTTTT	CASSESEATNEKLFF
-	TRBJ2-2	-	TRBV4-3	TGCGCCAGCAGCCAAGATTACGGTGGGGGCACCGGGGAGCTGTTTTTT	CASSQDYGGGTGELFF
TRBD1	TRBJ1-5	-	TRBV7-2	TGTGCCAGCAGCACCCGCCGGGACAGAAATCAGCCCCAGCATTTT	CASSTRRDRNQPQHF